The entry below gives a single T cell receptor (beta chain) sequence along with its context. Its antigen is still unknown. Germline V gene sequence: CDR1 LGHNA, CDR2 YNFKEQ. V lost 3 bases to trimming and J lost 1 base, with 25 bases between them. The CDR3 has 20 residues. Clones were read by immunoSEQ multiplex PCR, and TCRdb kept only the in-frame ones, dropping some. This sample has 180,000 or so clones, with 80% to 95% found just once. This sample stems from a study of T cell responses to AZD1222 COVID-19 vaccine. Study-level results: A mostly white British donor set with more females was recruited, and clonal diversity was possibly underestimated. Close to half of all spike-specific TCRs reportedly target regions of the variants that are unmutated. Only six or seven AZD1222 recipients were seropositive at baseline. No day 14 peak samples; only post-peak repertoires were characterized.

The clonotype originates from an adult who received the AZD1222 COVID-19 vaccine. The chain uses TRBV4-2 and TRBJ2-4, with D perhaps TRBD1 (8 bases). Sequences were derived from peripheral blood, sampled 28 days after the second AZD1222 dose. In DNA, the CDR3 is TGTGCCAGCAGCCAGGGCGGGACAGGCCTACTAGCGTCGGCCAAAAACATTCAGTACTTC. As protein: CASSQGGTGLLASAKNIQYF.